This is a list of T cell receptor beta chains from one sample in a study of identical twins. Via MiXCR, TCRdb re-called the 5' RACE reads, giving one row per CDR3 protein. The data contain 450,000 or so distinct CDR3 sequences, 14% of them singletons. The same sample was also used in a study of yellow fever vaccine responses in identical twins.

Sequenced input: CD4+ T cells sorted from blood. The receptors derive from a woman in her late teens or twenties in good health. CDR3s include the opening cysteine and the closing phenylalanine or tryptophan. A D gene is named only where the DNA matches it firmly. Expanded clones get a size class; other rows say once, few or many, or leave the size out.

v_call: TRBV24-1
clone_size: -
j_call: TRBJ2-1
d_call: TRBD1
cdr3_nt: TGTGCCACCAGTGAACCAAGACAGGGGGCGCGGAATGAGCAGTTCTTC
cdr3_aa: CATSEPRQGARNEQFF

v_call: TRBV28
clone_size: -
j_call: TRBJ2-4
d_call: -
cdr3_nt: TGTGCCAGCAGTTCTCGAGGGCAGGGGGGCAAAAACATTCAGTACTTC
cdr3_aa: CASSSRGQGGKNIQYF

v_call: TRBV21-1
clone_size: few
j_call: TRBJ2-7
d_call: -
cdr3_nt: TGTGCCAGCACCAGTTTTACCAAATTCGGATTAGGACCACTGGACTACGAGCAGTACTTC
cdr3_aa: CASTSFTKFGLGPLDYEQYF

v_call: TRBV18
clone_size: -
j_call: TRBJ2-5
d_call: -
cdr3_nt: TGTGCCAGCTCACTCCAAGACAGCCAAGAGACCCAGTACTTC
cdr3_aa: CASSLQDSQETQYF

v_call: TRBV7-2
clone_size: -
j_call: TRBJ1-6
d_call: TRBD1
cdr3_nt: TGTGCCAGCAGCTATGGGGGGCAGGGGGACTCACCCCTCCACTTT
cdr3_aa: CASSYGGQGDSPLHF

v_call: TRBV10-3
clone_size: -
j_call: TRBJ2-3
d_call: TRBD2
cdr3_nt: TGTGCCATCAGTGAGACTAGCGGGGGGGCAGATACGCAGTATTTT
cdr3_aa: CAISETSGGADTQYF

v_call: TRBV7-2
clone_size: -
j_call: TRBJ2-2
d_call: -
cdr3_nt: TGTGCCAGCAGCTTGAAGGGTTTAGGCTCCGGGGAGCTGTTTTTT
cdr3_aa: CASSLKGLGSGELFF

v_call: TRBV27
clone_size: -
j_call: TRBJ2-7
d_call: -
cdr3_nt: TGTGCCAGCAGTTTACTGGTTGCGGGGCCCTACGAGCAGTACTTC
cdr3_aa: CASSLLVAGPYEQYF

v_call: TRBV7-9
clone_size: many
j_call: TRBJ2-1
d_call: -
cdr3_nt: TGTGCCAGCAGCTTAAGTGGTAACTACAATGAGCAGTTCTTC
cdr3_aa: CASSLSGNYNEQFF

v_call: TRBV5-1
clone_size: few
j_call: TRBJ2-3
d_call: -
cdr3_nt: TGCGCCAGCAGCTTGGACACGGCCGATCGAGATACGCAGTATTTT
cdr3_aa: CASSLDTADRDTQYF

v_call: TRBV6-2/TRBV6-3
clone_size: -
j_call: TRBJ2-1
d_call: TRBD2
cdr3_nt: TGTGCCAGCAGTGAGCGGGGGTCCGCCTACAATGAGCAGTTCTTC
cdr3_aa: CASSERGSAYNEQFF

v_call: TRBV3-1
clone_size: -
j_call: TRBJ2-3
d_call: TRBD2
cdr3_nt: TGTGCCAGCAGCCCGGAGGCGGGGGGCACAGATACGCAGTATTTT
cdr3_aa: CASSPEAGGTDTQYF

v_call: TRBV7-2
clone_size: -
j_call: TRBJ2-1
d_call: -
cdr3_nt: TGTGCCAGCAGCTCCCAGACCGGCGCCAATGAGCAGTTCTTC
cdr3_aa: CASSSQTGANEQFF

v_call: TRBV7-2
clone_size: -
j_call: TRBJ2-1
d_call: TRBD2
cdr3_nt: TGTGCCAGCAGCTTAGTAGCTAGCGGGAGACAGGGCAATGAGCAGTTCTTC
cdr3_aa: CASSLVASGRQGNEQFF

v_call: TRBV7-2
clone_size: -
j_call: TRBJ2-2
d_call: TRBD2
cdr3_nt: TGTGCCAGCAGCGACAGCCTAGCGGGAGATTTGACCGGGGAGCTGTTTTTT
cdr3_aa: CASSDSLAGDLTGELFF

v_call: TRBV15
clone_size: few
j_call: TRBJ2-2
d_call: TRBD1
cdr3_nt: TGTGCCACCAGCAGAGATCAGGGACAGGGGAACACCGGGGAGCTGTTTTTT
cdr3_aa: CATSRDQGQGNTGELFF

v_call: TRBV7-9
clone_size: -
j_call: TRBJ2-5
d_call: TRBD2
cdr3_nt: TGTGCCAGCAGTCGTCCTAGCGGGGGCCTTCAAGAGACCCAGTACTTC
cdr3_aa: CASSRPSGGLQETQYF

v_call: TRBV28
clone_size: few
j_call: TRBJ1-1
d_call: -
cdr3_nt: TGTGCCAGCAGTTTAATCTCCGGCGGAGCTTTCTTT
cdr3_aa: CASSLISGGAFF

v_call: TRBV20-1
clone_size: -
j_call: TRBJ1-4
d_call: TRBD1
cdr3_nt: TGCAGTGCTCCCTCGGACAGGAATGAAAAACTGTTTTTT
cdr3_aa: CSAPSDRNEKLFF

v_call: TRBV20-1
clone_size: -
j_call: TRBJ2-7
d_call: TRBD1
cdr3_nt: TGCAGTGCTACCTTACCCAGGGGGCAAACCTACGAGCAGTACTTC
cdr3_aa: CSATLPRGQTYEQYF

v_call: TRBV5-1
clone_size: few
j_call: TRBJ2-2
d_call: TRBD2
cdr3_nt: TGCGCCAGCAGCAACCACCAGCTAGCGGGAGATGGGGTCGGGGAGCTGTTTTTT
cdr3_aa: CASSNHQLAGDGVGELFF

v_call: TRBV3-1
clone_size: -
j_call: TRBJ2-3
d_call: TRBD2
cdr3_nt: TGTACCAGCAGCCATCTTACTGCTCCGGGACTAGCGGTATCAGATACGCAGTATTTT
cdr3_aa: CTSSHLTAPGLAVSDTQYF

v_call: TRBV27
clone_size: -
j_call: TRBJ2-3
d_call: TRBD2
cdr3_nt: TGTGCCAGCAGTCCCAGACTAGCGGGAGTGAGCACAGATACGCAGTATTTT
cdr3_aa: CASSPRLAGVSTDTQYF

v_call: TRBV7-9
clone_size: -
j_call: TRBJ2-1
d_call: -
cdr3_nt: TGTGCCAGCAGCTTATATCCCCTCAATGAGCAGTTCTTC
cdr3_aa: CASSLYPLNEQFF

v_call: TRBV20-1
clone_size: -
j_call: TRBJ2-7
d_call: TRBD2
cdr3_nt: TGCAGTGCTAGTGCCTGGGGGGGCTCCTACGAGCAGTACTTC
cdr3_aa: CSASAWGGSYEQYF

v_call: TRBV20-1
clone_size: -
j_call: TRBJ2-5
d_call: TRBD1
cdr3_nt: TGCAGTGCCCTGGGACAGCTCCAAGAGACCCAGTACTTC
cdr3_aa: CSALGQLQETQYF

v_call: TRBV20-1
clone_size: once
j_call: TRBJ2-4
d_call: TRBD2
cdr3_nt: TGCAGTGTTCGAGCGGGAGGGCCCGCCAAAAACATTCAGTACTTC
cdr3_aa: CSVRAGGPAKNIQYF

v_call: TRBV3-1
clone_size: -
j_call: TRBJ2-1
d_call: -
cdr3_nt: TGTGCCAGCAGCCAAAGGGCAGAGGCTTCGCGGTTCTTC
cdr3_aa: CASSQRAEASRFF

v_call: TRBV15
clone_size: few
j_call: TRBJ2-5
d_call: -
cdr3_nt: TGTGCCACCAGCAGAGGATCCGGACTATCCCCGGAGACCCAGTACTTC
cdr3_aa: CATSRGSGLSPETQYF

v_call: TRBV3-1
clone_size: few
j_call: TRBJ1-1
d_call: TRBD1
cdr3_nt: TGTGCCAGCAGCCAAAAGGACAGGACTGAAGCTTTCTTT
cdr3_aa: CASSQKDRTEAFF

v_call: TRBV29-1
clone_size: once
j_call: TRBJ2-7
d_call: -
cdr3_nt: TGCAGGCAACCCGAAGGACTTTTGGACTCCTACGAGCAGTACTTC
cdr3_aa: CRQPEGLLDSYEQYF

v_call: TRBV6-5
clone_size: -
j_call: TRBJ2-5
d_call: -
cdr3_nt: TGTGCCAGCAGTTACTCAGCCGGGGAGACCCAGTACTTC
cdr3_aa: CASSYSAGETQYF

v_call: TRBV10-1
clone_size: few
j_call: TRBJ2-1
d_call: TRBD2
cdr3_nt: TGCGCCAGCAGTCGTGGGGGACTAGCATCTCGAAGTGAGCAGTTCTTC
cdr3_aa: CASSRGGLASRSEQFF

v_call: TRBV5-6
clone_size: few
j_call: TRBJ2-4
d_call: -
cdr3_nt: TGTGCCAGCAGCTCCGTAGGACGGGAACCAAAAAACATTCAGTACTTC
cdr3_aa: CASSSVGREPKNIQYF

v_call: TRBV12-3/TRBV12-4
clone_size: -
j_call: TRBJ1-3
d_call: -
cdr3_nt: TGTGCCAGCAGTTTCACCGGAAACACCATATATTTT
cdr3_aa: CASSFTGNTIYF

v_call: TRBV20-1
clone_size: many
j_call: TRBJ2-5
d_call: TRBD2
cdr3_nt: TGCAGTGCCCCTCCGGGACTAGCGAACCAAGAGACCCAGTACTTC
cdr3_aa: CSAPPGLANQETQYF

v_call: TRBV12-3/TRBV12-4
clone_size: -
j_call: TRBJ2-1
d_call: TRBD2
cdr3_nt: TGTGCCAGCAGTTTGAGGATGGCGGGGGGCTTCGGTGAGCAGTTCTTC
cdr3_aa: CASSLRMAGGFGEQFF

v_call: TRBV20-1
clone_size: few
j_call: TRBJ2-6
d_call: -
cdr3_nt: TGCAGTGCTAGAGAAGTGATTACTGGGGCCAACGTCCTGACTTTC
cdr3_aa: CSAREVITGANVLTF

v_call: TRBV3-1
clone_size: -
j_call: TRBJ2-5
d_call: -
cdr3_nt: TGTGCCAGCAGCCAAGGGAGGCTAGTACGGACCCAGTACTTC
cdr3_aa: CASSQGRLVRTQYF

v_call: TRBV12-3/TRBV12-4
clone_size: -
j_call: TRBJ1-1
d_call: -
cdr3_nt: TGTGCCAGCAGTCCGCCCAGGGGCATGAACACTGAAGCTTTCTTT
cdr3_aa: CASSPPRGMNTEAFF